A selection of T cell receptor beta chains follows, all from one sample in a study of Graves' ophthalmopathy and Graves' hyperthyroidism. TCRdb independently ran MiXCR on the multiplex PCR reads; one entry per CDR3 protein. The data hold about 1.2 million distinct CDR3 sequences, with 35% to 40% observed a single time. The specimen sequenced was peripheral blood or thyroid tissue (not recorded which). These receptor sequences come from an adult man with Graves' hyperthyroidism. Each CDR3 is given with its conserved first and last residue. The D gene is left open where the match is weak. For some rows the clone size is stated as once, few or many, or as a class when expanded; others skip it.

cdr3_aa: CASSEGASFRETQYF; cdr3_nt: TGCGCCAGCAGTGAGGGGGCTAGCTTCCGAGAGACCCAGTACTTC; clone_size: many; d_call: NA; v_call: TRBV10-1; j_call: TRBJ2-5
cdr3_aa: CASSMGGRYSNQPQHF; cdr3_nt: TGTGCCAGTAGTATGGGCGGACGGTATAGCAATCAGCCCCAGCATTTT; clone_size: NA; d_call: NA; v_call: TRBV19; j_call: TRBJ1-5
cdr3_aa: CASSLGLGGAFF; cdr3_nt: TGTGCCAGCAGTTTAGGATTGGGTGGAGCTTTCTTT; clone_size: NA; d_call: NA; v_call: TRBV12-3/TRBV12-4; j_call: TRBJ1-1
cdr3_aa: CASSVGTGDYTF; cdr3_nt: TGTGCCAGCAGCGTAGGGACGGGGGACTACACCTTC; clone_size: NA; d_call: NA; v_call: TRBV9; j_call: TRBJ1-2
cdr3_aa: CASREGFSSPLHF; cdr3_nt: TGTGCCAGCAGAGAGGGTTTTAGTTCACCCCTCCACTTT; clone_size: NA; d_call: NA; v_call: TRBV25-1; j_call: TRBJ1-6
cdr3_aa: CASSKGLADPSGELFF; cdr3_nt: TGTGCCAGCAGCAAGGGACTAGCGGATCCTAGCGGGGAGCTGTTTTTT; clone_size: NA; d_call: TRBD2; v_call: TRBV5-5; j_call: TRBJ2-2
cdr3_aa: CARNRPNSGNTIYF; cdr3_nt: TGTGCTAGAAACAGGCCCAACTCTGGAAACACCATATATTTT; clone_size: NA; d_call: NA; v_call: TRBV10-3; j_call: TRBJ1-3
cdr3_aa: CASSVPMRDSVNQPQHF; cdr3_nt: TGTGCCAGCAGCGTCCCCATGAGAGACAGCGTCAATCAGCCCCAGCATTTT; clone_size: many; d_call: NA; v_call: TRBV9; j_call: TRBJ1-5
cdr3_aa: CSARWEGALETQYF; cdr3_nt: TGCAGTGCCCGCTGGGAGGGGGCTCTAGAGACCCAGTACTTC; clone_size: NA; d_call: NA; v_call: TRBV20-1; j_call: TRBJ2-5
cdr3_aa: CASKRHSVMNTEAFF; cdr3_nt: TGTGCCAGCAAGAGGCACTCCGTAATGAACACTGAAGCTTTCTTT; clone_size: NA; d_call: NA; v_call: TRBV6-1; j_call: TRBJ1-1
cdr3_aa: CASSSTGTGRNEKLFF; cdr3_nt: TGTGCCAGCAGTTCGACCGGGACAGGAAGAAATGAAAAACTGTTTTTT; clone_size: many; d_call: TRBD1; v_call: TRBV7-9; j_call: TRBJ1-4
cdr3_aa: CASSLRTGENSPLHF; cdr3_nt: TGTGCCAGCAGCTTGCGGACAGGCGAGAATTCACCCCTCCACTTT; clone_size: many; d_call: TRBD1; v_call: TRBV11-2; j_call: TRBJ1-6
cdr3_aa: CATSRDRAVTQYF; cdr3_nt: TGTGCCACCAGCAGAGATCGAGCGGTGACCCAGTACTTC; clone_size: once; d_call: NA; v_call: TRBV15; j_call: TRBJ2-5
cdr3_aa: CSVEGGSNSPPHF; cdr3_nt: TGCAGCGTTGAAGGGGGGAGTAATTCACCCCCCCACTTT; clone_size: NA; d_call: NA; v_call: TRBV29-1; j_call: TRBJ1-6
cdr3_aa: CASGFPGTYEQYF; cdr3_nt: TGTGCCAGTGGGTTCCCAGGCACCTACGAGCAGTACTTC; clone_size: few; d_call: NA; v_call: TRBV19; j_call: TRBJ2-7
cdr3_aa: CASSNGQETQYF; cdr3_nt: TGTGCCAGCAGTAACGGCCAAGAGACCCAGTACTTC; clone_size: many; d_call: NA; v_call: TRBV2; j_call: TRBJ2-5
cdr3_aa: CASSTQDGREYEAFF; cdr3_nt: TGTGCCAGCAGCACCCAGGACGGCCGCGAGTATGAAGCTTTCTTT; clone_size: NA; d_call: NA; v_call: TRBV7-6; j_call: TRBJ1-1
cdr3_aa: CSARTSLLAGEGETQYF; cdr3_nt: TGCAGTGCTAGAACCTCCTTACTAGCGGGAGAAGGAGAGACCCAGTACTTC; clone_size: NA; d_call: TRBD2; v_call: TRBV20-1; j_call: TRBJ2-5
cdr3_aa: CASSRSRTSGRETQYF; cdr3_nt: TGTGCCAGCAGCCGATCCCGTACTAGCGGGAGAGAGACCCAGTACTTC; clone_size: few; d_call: TRBD2; v_call: TRBV7-8; j_call: TRBJ2-5
cdr3_aa: CASSAPTGTEAFF; cdr3_nt: TGTGCCAGCAGCGCCCCGACAGGAACTGAAGCTTTCTTT; clone_size: few; d_call: NA; v_call: TRBV5-4; j_call: TRBJ1-1
cdr3_aa: CASSLGRQRLDEQYF; cdr3_nt: TGTGCCAGCAGCTTGGGTCGGCAGAGGCTAGACGAGCAGTACTTC; clone_size: NA; d_call: NA; v_call: TRBV5-8; j_call: TRBJ2-7
cdr3_aa: CASSQGQGKETQYF; cdr3_nt: TGTGCCAGCAGCCAGGGACAGGGGAAGGAGACCCAGTACTTC; clone_size: NA; d_call: TRBD1; v_call: TRBV12-3/TRBV12-4; j_call: TRBJ2-5
cdr3_aa: CSVDPAGPNYGYTF; cdr3_nt: TGCAGCGTTGATCCGGCAGGGCCCAACTATGGCTACACCTTC; clone_size: many; d_call: NA; v_call: TRBV29-1; j_call: TRBJ1-2
cdr3_aa: CASSFEQREQYF; cdr3_nt: TGTGCCAGCAGTTTTGAGCAACGCGAGCAGTACTTC; clone_size: NA; d_call: NA; v_call: TRBV12-3/TRBV12-4; j_call: TRBJ2-7
cdr3_aa: CASSLTPGLRGYTF; cdr3_nt: TGTGCCAGCAGCTTAACACCGGGCCTCCGGGGCTACACCTTC; clone_size: many; d_call: NA; v_call: TRBV7-8; j_call: TRBJ1-2
cdr3_aa: CASSRGLLATGELLF; cdr3_nt: TGTGCCAGCAGCCGAGGACTATTAGCCACCGGGGAGCTGCTTTTT; clone_size: NA; d_call: NA; v_call: TRBV12-3/TRBV12-4; j_call: TRBJ2-2
cdr3_aa: CASSPGGQGEQPQHF; cdr3_nt: TGTGCCAGCAGCCCCGGCGGACAGGGTGAGCAGCCCCAGCATTTT; clone_size: many; d_call: TRBD1; v_call: TRBV12-3/TRBV12-4; j_call: TRBJ1-5
cdr3_aa: CASVLVDRDGNSYGYTF; cdr3_nt: TGTGCCAGCGTGCTTGTTGACCGGGACGGCAATAGCTATGGCTACACCTTC; clone_size: many; d_call: NA; v_call: TRBV5-6; j_call: TRBJ1-2
cdr3_aa: CAISESMAASGNTIYF; cdr3_nt: TGTGCCATCAGTGAGTCGATGGCAGCCTCTGGAAACACCATATATTTT; clone_size: many; d_call: NA; v_call: TRBV10-3; j_call: TRBJ1-3
cdr3_aa: CASSQGQQETQYF; cdr3_nt: TGTGCCAGCAGTCAGGGCCAGCAAGAGACCCAGTACTTC; clone_size: many; d_call: NA; v_call: TRBV12-3/TRBV12-4; j_call: TRBJ2-5
cdr3_aa: CASSRKPVPPGEQYF; cdr3_nt: TGCGCCAGCAGCCGTAAGCCCGTGCCGCCGGGCGAGCAGTACTTC; clone_size: NA; d_call: NA; v_call: TRBV4-1; j_call: TRBJ2-7
cdr3_aa: CSAEQGRVLVETQYF; cdr3_nt: TGCAGTGCTGAACAGGGGCGAGTTTTGGTAGAGACCCAGTACTTC; clone_size: few; d_call: TRBD1; v_call: TRBV20-1; j_call: TRBJ2-5
cdr3_aa: CSVRATGLYGYTF; cdr3_nt: TGCAGCGTTCGAGCGACGGGACTCTATGGCTACACCTTC; clone_size: NA; d_call: NA; v_call: TRBV29-1; j_call: TRBJ1-2
cdr3_aa: CSVVGGIYNYGYTF; cdr3_nt: TGCAGCGTTGTCGGGGGGATATACAACTATGGCTACACCTTC; clone_size: NA; d_call: NA; v_call: TRBV29-1; j_call: TRBJ1-2
cdr3_aa: CAWGLPDEVYQPQHF; cdr3_nt: TGTGCCTGGGGCTTGCCAGACGAGGTCTATCAGCCCCAGCATTTT; clone_size: NA; d_call: NA; v_call: TRBV30; j_call: TRBJ1-5
cdr3_aa: CASREGQPQHF; cdr3_nt: TGTGCCAGCCGCGAGGGACAGCCCCAGCATTTT; clone_size: NA; d_call: NA; v_call: TRBV7-8; j_call: TRBJ1-5
cdr3_aa: CASSERTSGRYEHYF; cdr3_nt: TGTGCCAGCAGCGAGAGGACTAGCGGTCGTTACGAGCACTACTTC; clone_size: NA; d_call: TRBD2; v_call: TRBV13; j_call: TRBJ2-7
cdr3_aa: CASSHERRGNTEAFF; cdr3_nt: TGCGCCAGCAGCCACGAAAGGAGGGGGAACACTGAAGCTTTCTTT; clone_size: NA; d_call: NA; v_call: TRBV5-1; j_call: TRBJ1-1
cdr3_aa: CASSLGSRGYEQYF; cdr3_nt: TGTGCCAGCAGCTTAGGTTCCAGGGGTTACGAGCAGTACTTC; clone_size: many; d_call: NA; v_call: TRBV7-2; j_call: TRBJ2-7
cdr3_aa: CASSLDPGNLYEQYF; cdr3_nt: TGTGCCAGCAGCTTGGATCCAGGGAACTTGTACGAGCAGTACTTC; clone_size: many; d_call: NA; v_call: TRBV5-8; j_call: TRBJ2-7
cdr3_aa: CASSNPTTEPYGYTF; cdr3_nt: TGTGCCAGTAGTAACCCAACAACGGAACCCTATGGCTACACCTTC; clone_size: many; d_call: NA; v_call: TRBV19; j_call: TRBJ1-2
cdr3_aa: CAWSDSTVSYGYTF; cdr3_nt: TGTGCCTGGAGCGACTCAACGGTCTCCTATGGCTACACCTTC; clone_size: few; d_call: NA; v_call: TRBV30; j_call: TRBJ1-2
cdr3_aa: CASSTRAENTEAFF; cdr3_nt: TGTGCCAGTAGTACCCGGGCGGAGAACACTGAAGCTTTCTTT; clone_size: many; d_call: NA; v_call: TRBV19; j_call: TRBJ1-1
cdr3_aa: CASSSATGELFF; cdr3_nt: TGTGCCAGCAGCTCCGCCACCGGGGAGCTGTTTTTT; clone_size: many; d_call: NA; v_call: TRBV7-9; j_call: TRBJ2-2
cdr3_aa: CSAKRPGLASRERYF; cdr3_nt: TGCAGTGCTAAGAGGCCGGGACTAGCGTCTCGGGAGCGGTACTTC; clone_size: NA; d_call: TRBD2; v_call: TRBV20-1; j_call: TRBJ2-7
cdr3_aa: CASSVTGGQNQPQHF; cdr3_nt: TGTGCCAGCAGCGTCACAGGGGGCCAAAATCAGCCCCAGCATTTT; clone_size: many; d_call: TRBD1; v_call: TRBV7-8; j_call: TRBJ1-5
cdr3_aa: CASSPFLTGLSGNTGELFF; cdr3_nt: TGTGCCAGCAGCCCCTTTCTCACAGGGCTCTCTGGAAACACCGGGGAGCTGTTTTTT; clone_size: NA; d_call: NA; v_call: TRBV9; j_call: TRBJ2-2
cdr3_aa: CASSQESSGVTDTQYF; cdr3_nt: TGCGCCAGCAGCCAAGAGTCCAGCGGGGTCACAGATACGCAGTATTTT; clone_size: NA; d_call: TRBD2; v_call: TRBV10-2; j_call: TRBJ2-3
cdr3_aa: CSALAGTGHNQPQHF; cdr3_nt: TGCAGTGCTCTAGCCGGGACAGGTCACAATCAGCCCCAGCATTTT; clone_size: few; d_call: TRBD1; v_call: TRBV20-1; j_call: TRBJ1-5
cdr3_aa: CASSLRGGGIHGELFF; cdr3_nt: TGCGCCAGCAGCCTCCGAGGGGGCGGGATCCACGGGGAGCTGTTTTTT; clone_size: NA; d_call: NA; v_call: TRBV7-2; j_call: TRBJ2-2
cdr3_aa: CATSRVRMRGVNTEAFF; cdr3_nt: TGTGCCACCAGCAGAGTTAGGATGAGGGGGGTGAACACTGAAGCTTTCTTT; clone_size: NA; d_call: NA; v_call: TRBV15; j_call: TRBJ1-1
cdr3_aa: CASRRTTQGAYEQYF; cdr3_nt: TGTGCCAGCAGGCGGACCACACAGGGGGCCTACGAGCAGTACTTC; clone_size: many; d_call: TRBD1; v_call: TRBV2; j_call: TRBJ2-7
cdr3_aa: CATSSLSGRDSPLHF; cdr3_nt: TGTGCCACCAGCAGTCTGTCGGGGAGGGATTCACCCCTCCACTTT; clone_size: few; d_call: NA; v_call: TRBV15; j_call: TRBJ1-6
cdr3_aa: CSARLAGVGEPLYEQYF; cdr3_nt: TGCAGTGCTCGACTAGCGGGGGTAGGCGAACCATTGTACGAGCAGTACTTC; clone_size: many; d_call: TRBD2; v_call: TRBV20-1; j_call: TRBJ2-7
cdr3_aa: CASSLGPAGLSYEQYF; cdr3_nt: TGTGCCAGCAGCCTCGGGCCGGCAGGGCTCTCCTACGAGCAGTACTTC; clone_size: few; d_call: NA; v_call: TRBV5-6; j_call: TRBJ2-7
cdr3_aa: CASSSSGGRDEKLFF; cdr3_nt: TGTGCCAGCAGCTCATCAGGGGGCCGGGATGAAAAACTGTTTTTT; clone_size: NA; d_call: TRBD1; v_call: TRBV9; j_call: TRBJ1-4
cdr3_aa: CASSIGGSRNTEAFF; cdr3_nt: TGCGCCAGCAGCATTGGGGGGTCCCGAAACACTGAAGCTTTCTTT; clone_size: NA; d_call: NA; v_call: TRBV5-1; j_call: TRBJ1-1